This TCR beta chain was recovered during a study of tumor and adjacent non-tumor tissue in lung cancer. Study findings and constraints: Compared with tumor, normal lung showed significantly lower TCR diversity. Shorter survival was associated with higher TCR diversity in tumors.

A modified ARM-PCR protocol with three rounds of nested PCR amplified TCRbeta. TCRdb recomputed calls from the multiplex PCR reads with MiXCR, one row per CDR3 protein. The sample records more than 75,000 distinct CDR3 sequences, 75% to 85% being singletons. This CDR3 contains 13 residues. Germline CDR1 is SEHNR and CDR2 is FQNEAQ (reference sequence). No cell sorting was done before RNA was extracted from the tissue. This non-tumor lung sample came from over 3 cm beyond the tumor edge. A note on this clonotype: Its antigen remains unidentified. The junction and the germline gene differ at one end; a read error may be behind it.

Sequences were obtained from distant non-tumor lung tissue. The TCR sequence derives from a man in his 60s with small cell lung cancer. The chain uses TRBV7-9 and TRBJ1-2; no reliable D call. The CDR3 is CANSQEGVDGYTF. Written as DNA, the CDR3 is TGTGCCAACAGCCAAGAGGGAGTGGATGGCTACACCTTC.